The present T cell receptor beta chain was sequenced within a study of blood T cells in healthy people across ages. Points from the study as a whole: CMV status of donors was unknown, possibly confounding expanded clonotype changes.

Trimming shortened V by 5 bases and J by 0 bases, and 15 bases separated the two germline ends. Germline V lookup: CDR1 DFQATT, CDR2 SNEGSKA (reference sequence). CDR3 size: 15 residues. On this clonotype: Antigen unknown.

A minimum of 7 million PBMCs was isolated per sample. The authors ran a second PCR of roughly 6 to 12 cycles using a sample-barcoded 5' primer and a J-beta primer mix. Tags on each cDNA molecule came from a template-switch adaptor with 12 random nucleotides. TCRdb reanalysed the 5' RACE reads using MiXCR and keeps one entry per CDR3 protein. Here the sample spans 1.5 million to 2 million distinct CDR3 sequences, around 50% being singletons. This clonotype was obtained from a woman aged 40-49 years in good health. The sequenced sample consisted of blood. The chain recombines TRBV20-1 with TRBJ2-3, with D possibly being TRBD1 (5 bases). The CDR3 DNA sequence: TGCAGTGCTCAGTCGGACATCTTTAGCACAGATACGCAGTATTTT. This encodes CSAQSDIFSTDTQYF.